The next 32 T cell receptor beta chains were all read from a single sample in a study of blood T cell repertoires in COVID-19. Some clones are missing from TCRdb's copy, which holds only in-frame ones; the method was immunoSEQ multiplex PCR. The repertoire holds 60,000 to 85,000 clones, with approximately 86% as singletons. Sample: peripheral blood. These receptors came from a human donor in a cohort sampled during active COVID-19.

This sequence joins TRBV11-2 and TRBJ1-2; 7 bases match TRBD1. The germline CDR1 and CDR2 sequences are SGHAT and FQNNGV. Unmatched junction bases numbered 3, after V lost 5 bases and J lost 9 bases. The CDR3 spans 11 residues. CDR3 sequence (DNA): TGTGCCAGCAGCCTGGGACAGAGCTACACCTTC. This translates into CASSLGQSYTF.

The chain joins TRBV10-2 to TRBJ2-1, with 8 bases lining up with TRBD2. The CDR3 is made up of 14 amino acids. V dropped 6 bases and J dropped 6; count of bases not matched to a gene: 7. CDR1 and CDR2 (germline): WSHSY, SAAADI. The CDR3 sequence is CASRGTRRVNEQFF. The CDR3 coding sequence is TGCGCCAGCAGGGGGACTAGACGAGTCAATGAGCAGTTCTTC.

The chain has TRBV5-1 and TRBJ2-7; 11 bases map to TRBD2. Germline CDR1 is SGHRS and CDR2 is YFSETQ. Unmatched junction bases numbered 4, after V lost 3 bases and J lost 2 bases. The CDR3 runs to 15 residues. The CDR3 protein is CASSSGTSGTYEQYF. In DNA, the CDR3 is TGCGCCAGCAGCTCCGGGACTAGCGGTACCTACGAGCAGTACTTC.

The chain couples TRBV5-1 to TRBJ1-4; TRBD1 agrees at 7 bases. This CDR3 has 19 amino acids. Germline assignment: CDR1 SGHRS and CDR2 YFSETQ. V shed 4 bases and J 0 bases; nucleotides not matched to a gene: 15. CDR3 residues: CASSRQGSTLASTNEKLFF. The CDR3 DNA is TGCGCCAGCAGCCGACAGGGTTCTACCCTGGCCTCAACTAATGAAAAACTGTTTTTT.

This chain connects TRBV5-4 to TRBJ2-7; TRBD1 matches at 11 bases. CDR1 and CDR2 (germline): SGHNT, YYREEE (reference sequence). V was clipped by 0 bases and J by 2 bases; unmatched bases: 1. The CDR3 is 15 amino acids. The CDR3 protein is CASSLEGQGAYEQYF. For the CDR3, the DNA is TGTGCCAGCAGCTTGGAGGGACAGGGGGCCTACGAGCAGTACTTC.

The rearrangement joins TRBV6-4 to TRBJ2-1, with a tentative D call TRBD1 (6 bases). The ends were cut back, 6 bases at V and 8 bases at J, with 11 bases in the middle. This CDR3 is 12 amino acids long. Germline V gives CDR1 MRHNA, CDR2 SNTAGT. CDR3 bases: TGTGCCAGCAGCGAGACAGGAGATGAGCAGTTCTTC. Amino acid sequence: CASSETGDEQFF.

DNA of the CDR3: TGTGCCAGCACCTACGGGACAGGGACGAACACTGAAGCTTTCTTT. Its translation is CASTYGTGTNTEAFF. The rearrangement links TRBV6-5 to TRBJ1-1; 9 positions agree with TRBD1. Trimming removed 7 bases from V and 1 base from J; junction bases left unmatched: 7. Germline CDR1 is MNHEY and CDR2 is SVGAGI. There are 15 residues in the CDR3.

The chain joins TRBV16 to TRBJ1-2; D is possibly TRBD1 (5 bases). The CDR3 length is 13 residues. Germline loops: CDR1 KGHSY, CDR2 FQNENV. Trimming pared 3 bases from V and 8 bases from J, leaving 13 bases between. The CDR3 sequence: CASSHGAAGGYTF. In DNA form, the CDR3 reads TGTGCCAGCAGCCATGGGGCGGCCGGGGGCTACACCTTC.

The chain employs TRBV9 and TRBJ2-1; 11 bases line up with TRBD2. Germline CDR1 SGDLS, CDR2 YYNGEE. V lost 3 bases, J lost 4 bases, and 6 bases stayed unmatched. The CDR3 covers 16 residues. The CDR3: CASSANSGRAYNEQFF. The CDR3 coding sequence is TGTGCCAGCAGCGCGAATAGCGGGAGGGCGTACAATGAGCAGTTCTTC.

The genes are TRBV28 and TRBJ2-7, with 7 bases matching TRBD1. The CDR3 sequence is 13 residues long. Per germline, CDR1 MDHEN and CDR2 SYDVKM. J gave up 4 bases and V 5 bases, and 5 bases lay outside the gene matches. CDR3 sequence reads: CASSEGQMYEQYF. In DNA, the CDR3 is TGTGCCAGCAGTGAGGGACAGATGTACGAGCAGTACTTC.

The V call is TRBV3-1 (or the pseudogene TRBV3-2), the J call TRBJ2-2; D is unresolved. This CDR3 has 14 amino acids. V gave up 1 base and J gave up 4 bases, with 7 bases separating them. The germline gives CDR1 LGHDT, CDR2 YNNKEL (reference sequence). CDR3: CASSQVSLTGELFF. The CDR3 DNA reads TGTGCCAGCAGCCAAGTGTCTCTCACCGGGGAGCTGTTTTTT.

The V and J genes are TRBV4-3 and TRBJ2-7, with 10 bases identical to TRBD1. The CDR3 is made up of 14 amino acids. The J segment lost 4 bases and the V segment lost 4 bases, leaving 4 bases of the junction unmatched. In germline, CDR1 is LGHNA, CDR2 YSLEER. The CDR3 loop is CASSPGTGVYEQYF. As DNA, the CDR3 is TGCGCCAGCAGCCCCGGGACAGGGGTGTACGAGCAGTACTTC.

This sequence joins TRBV30 and TRBJ1-2, with 9 bases that match TRBD1. CDR3 size: 14 residues. V shed 2 bases and J 6 bases; nucleotides not matched to a gene: 7. Germline CDR1 and CDR2: GTSNPN and SVGIG (reference sequence). The CDR3: CAWSRGQGMDGYTF. The CDR3 coding sequence is TGTGCCTGGAGTCGGGGACAGGGAATGGATGGCTACACCTTC.

The chain combines TRBV28 with TRBJ1-5; no clear D. The CDR3 totals 11 residues. Trimming removed 10 bases from V and 5 bases from J, with 9 bases in between. Germline CDR1 reads MDHEN; CDR2 reads SYDVKM. The CDR3 sequence: CATGFDQPQHF. In DNA form, the CDR3 reads TGTGCCACGGGGTTCGATCAGCCCCAGCATTTT. Full variable domain (outside the CDR3, taken from reference TRBV28 and TRBJ1-5): DVKVTQSSRYLVKRTGEKVFLECVQDMDHENMFWYRQDPGLGLRLIYFSYDVKMKEKGDIPEGYSVSREKKERFSLILESASTNQTSMYLCATGFDQPQHFGDGTRLSIL.

This clone appeared a few times. This chain joins TRBV6-5 and TRBJ2-7, with TRBD2 matching 9 bases. Germline V gene sequence: CDR1 MNHEY, CDR2 SVGAGI. The CDR3 contains 15 residues. Trimming cost V 7 bases and J 3 bases; bases outside gene matches: 10. Here the CDR3 DNA reads TGTGCCAGCATCTCTAGCGGGGTTGGGTACTACGAGCAGTACTTC. This gives the protein CASISSGVGYYEQYF.

The genes are TRBV19 and TRBJ2-6; 8 bases align to TRBD1. Germline V lookup: CDR1 LNHDA, CDR2 SQIVND (reference sequence). CDR3 length: 16 amino acids. V lost 4 bases to trimming and J lost 4 bases; unmatched junction nucleotides: 6. The DNA of the CDR3 is TGTGCCAGTAGTACCAGGACAGGGAACGGGGCCAACGTCCTGACTTTC. Protein sequence: CASSTRTGNGANVLTF.

The CDR3 nucleotides read TGTGCCAGTAGTTCTCTGGACAGGGCAGCTTTCTTT. Amino acids: CASSSLDRAAFF. This sequence joins TRBV19 and TRBJ1-1; TRBD1 matches at 8 bases. Germline V gene lookup returns CDR1 LNHDA and CDR2 SQIVND (reference sequence). CDR3 length: 12 amino acids. V was clipped by 5 bases and J by 10 bases; unmatched bases: 6.

The chain uses TRBV7-9 and TRBJ1-1, with D unclear. The CDR3 spans 16 residues. Trimming removed 5 bases at V and 4 bases at J, with 20 bases between. Germline CDR1 SEHNR, CDR2 FQNEAQ (reference sequence). The CDR3 bases are TGTGCCAGCAGCCCTCATCGAGTGAAACTTAGCACTGAAGCTTTCTTT. Translating it yields CASSPHRVKLSTEAFF.

The chain employs TRBV18 and TRBJ2-7; D gene unclear. This CDR3 spans 14 amino acids. Germline loops: CDR1 KGHSH, CDR2 LQKENI. V was cut by 3 bases and J by 2 bases, with 11 bases left in between. The CDR3: CASSPPDKTYEQYF. For the CDR3, the DNA is TGTGCCAGCTCACCCCCAGATAAAACCTACGAGCAGTACTTC.

The rearrangement uses TRBV13 and TRBJ2-1; TRBD1 agrees at 7 bases. Germline CDR1 PRHDT, CDR2 FYEKMQ (reference sequence). The CDR3 consists of 16 residues. V dropped 1 base and J dropped 1; count of bases not matched to a gene: 4. The CDR3 region is CASSLEVQGSYNEQFF. CDR3 sequence (DNA): TGTGCCAGCAGCTTAGAGGTACAGGGGTCCTACAATGAGCAGTTCTTC. The variable domain in full, with the rest retrieved from reference TRBV13 and TRBJ2-1, is AAGVIQSPRHLIKEKRETATLKCYPIPRHDTVYWYQQGPGQDPQFLISFYEKMQSDKGSIPDRFSAQQFSDYHSELNMSSLELGDSALYFCASSLEVQGSYNEQFFGPGTRLTVL.

The rearrangement joins TRBV27 to TRBJ2-7, with 11 bases matching TRBD2. The germline V gene encodes CDR1 MNHEY and CDR2 SMNVEV (reference sequence). The CDR3 has 17 amino acids. V shed 0 bases and J 6 bases; nucleotides not matched to a gene: 10. CDR3 DNA: TGTGCCAGCAGTTTATCTAGCGGGAGGGCCGGAAGTCGCGAGCAGTACTTC. Amino acid sequence: CASSLSSGRAGSREQYF.

This chain joins TRBV10-2 and TRBJ2-7; D may be TRBD2 (6 bases). The CDR3 sequence is 14 residues long. Germline CDR1 is WSHSY and CDR2 is SAAADI. V was shortened by 2 bases and J by 7 bases, with 15 bases between the two germline ends. CDR3 loop: CASSETGDFKEQYF. The CDR3 DNA is TGCGCCAGCAGTGAGACTGGGGACTTTAAGGAGCAGTACTTC.

V and J are TRBV5-1 and TRBJ2-1; weak D call: TRBD2 (5 bases). The germline gives CDR1 SGHRS, CDR2 YFSETQ. The CDR3 contains 14 residues. V shed 0 bases and J shed 10 bases, with 14 bases lying between them. CDR3: CASSLALDGNEQFF. The DNA of the CDR3 is TGCGCCAGCAGCTTGGCCCTTGACGGGAACGAGCAGTTCTTC.

This clone was seen a few times. This chain links TRBV7-9 with TRBJ2-7; TRBD2 is a possible D gene (7 bases). Germline-derived CDR1 and CDR2 are SEHNR and FQNEAQ (reference sequence). V shed 7 bases and J shed 3 bases, with 16 bases lying between them. The CDR3 has 14 residues. CDR3 sequence: CASTLEGGHYEQYF. The DNA of the CDR3 is TGTGCCAGCACCCTGGAGGGGGGGCACTACGAGCAGTACTTC.

The chain joins TRBV6-5 to TRBJ1-1; D is perhaps TRBD1 (6 bases). V dropped 0 bases and J dropped 5 bases, with 13 bases sitting between them. This CDR3 comprises 15 residues. CDR1 MNHEY and CDR2 SVGAGI come from the germline V gene. Here the CDR3 DNA reads TGTGCCAGCAGTTACTCTCGGGGGGCTGATACTGAAGCTTTCTTT. Protein sequence: CASSYSRGADTEAFF.

The V call is TRBV6-7, the J call TRBJ1-2; D gene ambiguous. TRBV6-7 is placed among ORFs of uncertain function. The CDR3 covers 16 residues. V was pared by 9 bases and J by 4 bases, with 24 bases between. This CDR3 is CARTPRGGRPGYGYTF. The CDR3 DNA sequence: TGTGCCAGAACCCCCCGGGGAGGGAGACCCGGCTATGGCTACACCTTC.

The V call is TRBV3-1 (or the pseudogene TRBV3-2), the J call TRBJ1-2; 9 bases are a match to TRBD1. Germline V gives CDR1 LGHDT, CDR2 YNNKEL (reference sequence). The ends lost 1 base at V and 5 bases at J; junction bases unmatched: 11. There are 17 residues in the CDR3. The DNA for the CDR3 is TGTGCCAGCAGCCAAGGTGATATGAGGACAGGGGCTTATGGCTACACCTTC. Its protein is CASSQGDMRTGAYGYTF.

The J gene is TRBJ1-2, the V gene TRBV6-5, with D perhaps matching TRBD1 (6 bases). The CDR3 covers 13 residues. Trimming left V 6 bases short and J 2 bases short, with 10 bases between. CDR1 and CDR2 (germline): MNHEY, SVGAGI. The CDR3 reads CASRVDSNYGYTF. CDR3 nucleotides: TGTGCCAGCAGAGTGGACAGCAACTATGGCTACACCTTC.

V gene TRBV6-1 combines with J gene TRBJ1-1; D gene ambiguous. V was cut by 2 bases and J by 1 base, with 5 bases left in between. Germline lookup yields CDR1 MNHNS and CDR2 SASEGT. The CDR3 covers 13 residues. The CDR3 protein is CASSEQRNTEAFF. The DNA of the CDR3 is TGTGCCAGCAGTGAACAGCGGAACACTGAAGCTTTCTTT.

This clone was counted between two and nine times. The chain combines TRBV6-2 or TRBV6-3 with TRBJ2-6, with D uncertain. Germline V lookup: CDR1 MNHEY, CDR2 SVGEGT. V lost 4 bases and J lost 0, with 10 bases in between. CDR3 length: 16 amino acids. The CDR3 loop is CASSSTGDSGANVLTF. The CDR3 coding sequence is TGTGCCAGCAGTTCGACGGGTGACTCTGGGGCCAACGTCCTGACTTTC.

A remark on this clone: The junction and the germline gene differ at one end; a read error may be behind it. J is TRBJ1-2 and V is TRBV12-3 or TRBV12-4, with D possibly TRBD1 on 5 matching bases. The CDR3 is 12 residues long. CDR3 nucleotide sequence: TGTGCCAGCAGTTTTGATCGGGGGGACTCCCTCTTC. It encodes CASSFDRGDSLF.

The table lists this clone with a count of one. The chain carries TRBV3-1 (or the pseudogene TRBV3-2) and TRBJ2-3; 7 nucleotides agree with TRBD2. This CDR3 is 13 amino acids long. J gave up 2 bases and V 9 bases, and 5 bases lay outside the gene matches. Germline V gives CDR1 LGHDT, CDR2 YNNKEL (reference sequence). CDR3 nucleotides: TGTGCCAGGCCGGGACTATTCACAGATACGCAGTATTTT. Its translation is CARPGLFTDTQYF.